The sequence of this T cell receptor (beta chain) was determined in a study of T cell responses to AZD1222 COVID-19 vaccine. Pooling covered second doses at about 4 or about 12 weeks. Clones were sequenced by immunoSEQ multiplex PCR, and TCRdb holds only the in-frame ones, with some missing. Seen here are around 130,000 clones, about nine tenths observed once, and the top ten hold approximately 2%. The V segment lost 1 base and the J segment 6 bases; nucleotides outside the gene matches: 3. Germline CDR1 SGHRS, CDR2 YFSETQ. This CDR3 has 13 amino acids. The chain links TRBV5-1 to TRBJ1-2; TRBD1 matches 7 bases. The input for sequencing was peripheral blood, taken 28 days after the second AZD1222 dose. The TCR comes from an adult who received the AZD1222 COVID-19 vaccine. The CDR3: CASSLQGENGYTF. The CDR3 nucleotides are TGCGCCAGCAGCTTGCAGGGGGAGAATGGCTACACCTTC.